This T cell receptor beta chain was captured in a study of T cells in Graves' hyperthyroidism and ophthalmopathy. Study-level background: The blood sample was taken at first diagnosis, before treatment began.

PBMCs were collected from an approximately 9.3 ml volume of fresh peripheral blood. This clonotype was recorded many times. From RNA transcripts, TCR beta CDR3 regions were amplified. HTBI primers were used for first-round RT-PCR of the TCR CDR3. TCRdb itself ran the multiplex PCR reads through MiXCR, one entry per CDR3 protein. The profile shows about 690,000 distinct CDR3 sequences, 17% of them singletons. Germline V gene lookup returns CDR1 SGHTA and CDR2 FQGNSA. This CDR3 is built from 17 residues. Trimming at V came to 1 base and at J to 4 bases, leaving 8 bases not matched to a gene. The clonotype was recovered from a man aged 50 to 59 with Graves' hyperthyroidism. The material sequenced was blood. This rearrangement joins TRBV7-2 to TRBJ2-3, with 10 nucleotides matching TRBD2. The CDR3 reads CASSLVASGSGADTQYF. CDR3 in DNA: TGTGCCAGCAGCTTAGTTGCTAGCGGGAGTGGGGCAGATACGCAGTATTTT.